The clone carrying this TCR beta chain was recorded many times. The V gene end was trimmed by 3 bases and the J gene end by 1 base; junction bases not matched to a gene: 6. The CDR3 spans 16 residues. TCRdb itself ran the RT-PCR reads through MiXCR, one entry per CDR3 protein. The data contain around 570,000 distinct CDR3 sequences, approximately 10% of them singletons. These data come from a study of response to subunit inactivated influenza vaccine. The same sample was also studied in work on T cells expressing NK-cell markers. From that paper: UMIs accompanied the 5'RACE template switching by which TCR beta cDNA was made. Seven of the eight sequenced donors were HCMV-seropositive; one was seronegative. For over 5 donors, the dominant NKG2C+ clonotypes made up roughly 1.0-7.0% of their CD8+ T cells. These clonotypes, the leaders elsewhere, also led the CD3+CD56-NKG2C+ fraction in four donors.

V and J are TRBV12-3 or TRBV12-4 and TRBJ2-5, with 9 positions matching TRBD2. The sequences come from PBMCs from blood, collected on the day of vaccination. This receptor was obtained from a man over 45 who received an inactivated influenza vaccine. The DNA for the CDR3 is TGTGCCAGCAGTTTGAGTCTAGCGGGGTTCCAAGAGACCCAGTACTTC. It encodes CASSLSLAGFQETQYF.